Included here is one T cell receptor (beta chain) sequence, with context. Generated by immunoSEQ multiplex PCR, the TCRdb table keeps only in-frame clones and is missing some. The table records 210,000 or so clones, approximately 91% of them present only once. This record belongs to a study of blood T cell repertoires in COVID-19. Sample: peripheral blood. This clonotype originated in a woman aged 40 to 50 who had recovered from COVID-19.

The CDR3, as DNA: TGCGCCAGCAGCTTCTCAGGGGTCTACGAGCAGTACTTC. Protein sequence: CASSFSGVYEQYF. This chain links TRBV5-1 with TRBJ2-7, with a weak D call TRBD1 (6 bases). Between the trimmed V and J ends, which lost 2 bases and 3 bases, there was a span of 9 bases. CDR3 size: 13 residues. Germline V gene lookup returns CDR1 SGHRS and CDR2 YFSETQ.